A single TCR beta chain is shown here with its context. Its antigen is not identified. The source of the sample is a study of T cells in localized non-small cell lung cancer. General study findings and limits: Within adjacent lung there appeared a median approximately 58 of the top 100 tumor clones. The study found T cell clonality highest in uninvolved adjacent lung, above tumor. Elevated blood T cell density was associated with longer overall survival. Only one tumor region went through sequencing, so heterogeneity may still be there.

Germline trimming cut 6 bases from V and 0 bases from J; bases unmatched to any gene: 11. This CDR3 has 19 amino acids. Germline assignment: CDR1 SNHLY and CDR2 FYNNEI. Sequencing used immunoSEQ multiplex PCR; TCRdb keeps in-frame clones, though not all of them. This table holds more than 20,000 clones, 75% to 90% found once. Here the sequenced sample was peripheral blood, taken before any cancer treatment. The V call is TRBV2, the J call TRBJ2-7; 16 bases are shared with TRBD2. This sequence originates from a female donor at least 60 years old with stage I lung adenocarcinoma. CDR3 residues: CASRGTSGRAGLVSYEQYF. CDR3 DNA: TGTGCCAGCAGGGGGACTAGCGGGAGGGCCGGCCTCGTCTCCTACGAGCAGTACTTC.